This section outlines one T cell receptor (beta chain) sequence together with its context. The data stem from a study of technical replicates of blood from several donors. Only in-frame clones appear in the TCRdb table, and some are missing; sequencing was by immunoSEQ multiplex PCR. The table shows under 65,000 clones, with 80% to 90% occurring only once. Sequenced sample: PBMCs. The receptor was isolated from a human donor in good health. Some clones in this sample may be carry-over from other donors' samples.

The CDR3 here is CASSSGLQRPGYVGELFF. CDR3 DNA sequence: TGTGCCAGCAGTTCGGGACTTCAAAGGCCAGGGTACGTCGGGGAGCTGTTTTTT. J is TRBJ2-2 and V is TRBV27, with a tentative D call TRBD2 (6 bases). The germline CDR1 and CDR2 sequences are MNHEY and SMNVEV (reference sequence). This CDR3 is 18 amino acids long. Trimming took off 4 bases at V and 7 bases at J, with 25 bases between the two ends.